This T cell receptor beta chain was found in a study of CD8+ T cells in alopecia areata. The overall study: Treated patients were given 5 to 10 mg oral tofacitinib twice daily.

CDR1 and CDR2 (germline): MGHRA, YSYEKL. With 4 bases clipped from V and 5 bases from J, the junction kept 7 bases outside the gene matches. The CDR3 is 16 residues long. Extracted from the samples, RNA was reverse transcribed into cDNA to serve as the sequencing template. Profiling relied on immunoSEQ multiplex PCR, and the TCRdb table lists in-frame clones only, not all of them. This sample has 220,000 or so clones, with 50% to 70% found just once. Lesional scalp punch biopsies and peripheral blood came from alopecia areata patients. This clone was recorded once. The V gene is TRBV4-1, the J gene TRBJ2-1; the match to TRBD2 covers 11 bases. Sequenced here: CD4+ T cells sorted from blood, sampled at week 0. The receptor was isolated from a human donor with alopecia areata. The CDR3 region is CASSLSGLAAHNEQFF. CDR3 in DNA: TGCGCCAGCAGCCTATCGGGACTAGCGGCCCACAATGAGCAGTTCTTC.